Below are 20 T cell receptor beta chains sequenced from a single sample in a study of human T cells and chemical hapten exposure. The sample's time point: patch test 2, 6 weeks after DPC sensitization. Treatment defined: therapeutic diphenylcyclopropenone sensitization with weekly scalp DPC. TCRdb reprocessed the RACE reads with MiXCR, giving one entry per CDR3 protein. The table lists over 100,000 distinct CDR3 sequences, approximately 8.8% of them singletons. The specimen comprised whole blood, sampled in connection with sensitization to the hapten diphenylcyclopropenone (DPC). These receptors were taken from a woman in her 40s with alopecia areata. Some clones in this sample may be carry-over from other donors' samples.

This clonotype was seen many times. The chain is built from TRBV6-5 and TRBJ2-1; tentatively, D is TRBD2 (5 bases). CDR1 is MNHEY and CDR2 is SVGAGI in the germline V gene. V lost 5 bases to trimming and J lost 9 bases, with 11 bases between them. This CDR3 spans 12 amino acids. The CDR3 region has the DNA TGTGCCAGCAGTCGGGGTCCCTCTGAGCAGTTCTTC. Its translation is CASSRGPSEQFF.

This clonotype was seen a handful of times. The rearrangement joins TRBV29-1 to TRBJ1-2; the D gene is possibly TRBD1 (6 bases). The CDR3 sequence is 12 residues long. V lost 0 bases, J lost 8 bases, and 10 bases lay in between. Germline loops: CDR1 SQVTM, CDR2 ANQGSEA. The CDR3 region has the DNA TGCAGCGTTGAAGATTACGGGGGCGGCTACACCTTC. Its translation: CSVEDYGGGYTF.

The chain has TRBV6-4 and TRBJ1-2; D perhaps matches TRBD1 (5 bases). V was trimmed by 6 bases and J by 8 bases, leaving 16 bases between them. The CDR3 is 13 residues long. From germline, CDR1 is MRHNA and CDR2 SNTAGT. Here the CDR3 DNA reads TGTGCCAGCAGACCTACAGGAGGAGGCGGCTACACCTTC. It translates to CASRPTGGGGYTF.

The gene calls are TRBV18 and TRBJ2-3; no clear D. V was pared by 1 base and J by 3 bases, with 8 bases between. The CDR3 length is 14 residues. Germline V lookup: CDR1 KGHSH, CDR2 LQKENI. CDR3 region: CASSPLRSTDTQYF. CDR3 nucleotide sequence: TGTGCCAGCTCACCACTCCGATCAACAGATACGCAGTATTTT.

This clonotype was observed many times. This chain links TRBV6-2 or TRBV6-3 with TRBJ1-1; D uncertain. Between the trimmed V and J ends, which lost 0 bases and 1 base, there was a span of 6 bases. CDR1 is MNHEY, CDR2 SVGEGT, per germline. The CDR3 extends over 14 amino acids. CDR3 protein: CASSYSKGNTEAFF. In DNA, the CDR3 is TGTGCCAGCAGTTACTCGAAAGGGAACACTGAAGCTTTCTTT.

This clonotype has a count of ten or more. The chain joins TRBV28 to TRBJ2-1, with 8 bases lining up with TRBD1. This CDR3 comprises 15 residues. Trimming cost V 6 bases and J 4 bases; bases outside gene matches: 8. Per the germline V gene, CDR1 is MDHEN and CDR2 is SYDVKM. CDR3 in DNA: TGTGCCAGCAGACGGACAGGGAGAGGATACAATGAGCAGTTCTTC. Translation gives CASRRTGRGYNEQFF.

This clonotype showed up many times. The chain employs TRBV28 and TRBJ2-7; possibly TRBD2 for D (5 bases). Trimming removed 6 bases from V and 7 bases from J, with 19 bases in between. Germline V gene data show CDR1 as MDHEN and CDR2 as SYDVKM. This CDR3 is 14 amino acids long. Here the CDR3 DNA reads TGTGCCAGCAGCATGGGAGTTCACGCTACGGAGCAGTACTTC. Amino acid sequence: CASSMGVHATEQYF.

Only a few counts were recorded for this clonotype. The rearrangement uses TRBV9 and TRBJ2-7; D possibly uses TRBD1 or TRBD2 (5 bases each). The V gene's germline CDR1 is SGDLS and CDR2 YYNGEE. V dropped 0 bases and J dropped 0 bases, with 10 bases sitting between them. The CDR3 loop spans 15 amino acids. This CDR3 is CASSVGGASSYEQYF. The CDR3 DNA reads as TGTGCCAGCAGCGTAGGAGGGGCGAGCTCCTACGAGCAGTACTTC. The variable domain in full, with the rest retrieved from reference TRBV9 and TRBJ2-7, is DSGVTQTPKHLITATGQRVTLRCSPRSGDLSVYWYQQSLDQGLQFLIQYYNGEERAKGNILERFSAQQFPDLHSELNLSSLELGDSALYFCASSVGGASSYEQYFGPGTRLTVT.

The V call is TRBV4-1, the J call TRBJ1-2, with D maybe TRBD1 (6 bases). The CDR3 totals 15 residues. V was trimmed by 2 bases and J by 8 bases, leaving 18 bases between them. Germline CDR1 and CDR2: MGHRA and YSYEKL. The CDR3 sequence is CASSQTGTPRDGYTF. The CDR3 nucleotides read TGCGCCAGCAGCCAAACCGGGACACCCCGTGACGGCTACACCTTC.

In this sample, this clonotype turned up many times. The chain couples TRBV29-1 to TRBJ2-1, with no clear D. Deletions cut 2 bases from V and 9 bases from J, with 14 bases between. The CDR3 sequence is 13 residues long. Germline-derived CDR1 and CDR2 are SQVTM and ANQGSEA. As DNA, the CDR3 is TGCAGCGTTGAATCGCAGGAATGGGGTGAGCAGTTCTTC. It encodes CSVESQEWGEQFF.

This chain joins TRBV5-1 and TRBJ2-1; 7 nucleotides align to TRBD2. V gave up 4 bases and J gave up 9 bases; unmatched junction bases: 13. The germline gives CDR1 SGHRS, CDR2 YFSETQ. This CDR3 spans 15 amino acids. CDR3 residues: CASSRTSMPDGEQFF. The CDR3, as DNA: TGCGCCAGCAGCAGGACTAGTATGCCAGACGGTGAGCAGTTCTTC.

A note on this clonotype: An end of the junction differs from the germline gene, which may be a read error. The rearrangement uses TRBV7-9 and TRBJ1-3; no reliable D call. The CDR3 sequence is 13 residues long. Germline V lookup: CDR1 SEHNR, CDR2 FQNEAQ (reference sequence). The CDR3 nucleotides are TGTGCCAGCAGCTTAGACTCTGGAAACACCGTATATTTT. It translates to CASSLDSGNTVYF.

The rearrangement links TRBV7-6 to TRBJ1-6; D unclear. The CDR3 contains 13 residues. Per the germline V gene, CDR1 is SGHVS and CDR2 is FNYEAQ. The V end lost 3 bases, the J end lost 10 bases, and 10 bases lay between the germline ends. The CDR3 protein is CASSFDDGSPLHF. The CDR3 DNA follows: TGTGCCAGCAGCTTTGACGACGGCTCACCCCTCCACTTT.

This clonotype was observed at least ten times. The rearrangement joins TRBV15 to TRBJ2-7; 8 nucleotides line up with TRBD1. The CDR3 loop spans 15 amino acids. The trim removed 3 bases at V and 3 bases at J, leaving 7 bases unmatched. The germline CDR1 and CDR2 sequences are LNHNV and YYDKDF (reference sequence). This CDR3 is CATSREGQGNYEQYF. The CDR3 region has the DNA TGTGCCACCAGCAGGGAAGGACAGGGAAACTACGAGCAGTACTTC.

The V call is TRBV6-2 or TRBV6-3, the J call TRBJ2-1, with TRBD2 matching over 12 bases. Trimming removed 7 bases from V and 10 bases from J; junction bases left unmatched: 20. There are 18 residues in the CDR3. From germline, CDR1 is MNHEY and CDR2 SVGEGT. CDR3 DNA: TGTGCCAGCAACCCCCTAAGGAGCCTAGCGGGGGGGCGAAGGGAGCAGTTCTTC. This translates into CASNPLRSLAGGRREQFF.

The chain combines TRBV20-1 with TRBJ2-7, with D possibly matching TRBD1 (6 bases). The CDR3 consists of 14 residues. Germline CDR1 is DFQATT and CDR2 is SNEGSKA (reference sequence). V was cut by 5 bases and J by 0 bases, with 14 bases left in between. In DNA form, the CDR3 reads TGCAGTGCTTCCACAGGGTTCCACTCCTACGAGCAGTACTTC. This codes for CSASTGFHSYEQYF.

This clonotype was seen repeatedly, ten times or more. V and J are TRBV6-2 or TRBV6-3 and TRBJ2-7; D is uncertain. The V gene's germline CDR1 is MNHEY and CDR2 SVGEGT. Trimming stripped 9 bases from V and 5 bases from J, with 11 bases between. The CDR3 totals 11 residues. As DNA, the CDR3 is TGTGCCAGTGGCCGGGTGCACGAGCAGTACTTC. Amino acids: CASGRVHEQYF.

J is TRBJ2-2 and V is TRBV4-1; TRBD1 matches 9 bases. The CDR3 is made up of 17 amino acids. The ends lost 4 bases at V and 7 bases at J; junction bases unmatched: 13. CDR1 and CDR2 from the germline V gene are MGHRA and YSYEKL. The CDR3 region is CASSPLPGQGSFGELFF. The CDR3 nucleotides read TGCGCCAGCAGCCCCCTGCCGGGACAGGGATCATTCGGGGAGCTGTTTTTT.

This clonotype was seen many times. This chain joins TRBV6-5 and TRBJ1-6; D not certain. Trimming left V 0 bases short and J 7 bases short, with 7 bases between. The CDR3 covers 14 residues. The germline V gene has CDR1 MNHEY and CDR2 SVGAGI. CDR3 residues: CASSYSGSNSPLHF. DNA of the CDR3: TGTGCCAGCAGTTACTCCGGGAGCAATTCACCCCTCCACTTT.

Many counts were recorded for this clonotype. This chain links TRBV28 with TRBJ2-7, with TRBD2 matching over 10 bases. V trimming: 6 bases; J trimming: 4 bases; junction bases outside the gene matches: 15. CDR3 length equals 17 residues. Germline lookup yields CDR1 MDHEN and CDR2 SYDVKM. The CDR3 DNA reads as TGTGCCAGCAGGTCGCGGGGGCTAGCGGGGGCCCCTTACGAGCAGTACTTC. This gives the protein CASRSRGLAGAPYEQYF.